Listed below are T cell receptor beta chains from one sample, sequenced in a study of T cell responses to AZD1222 COVID-19 vaccine. Measured with immunoSEQ multiplex PCR; TCRdb has only the in-frame clones, and not every one. Of around 30,000 clones in the sample, just over 90% were seen once. Sequenced material: peripheral blood, taken on day 0 of AZD1222 vaccination. The receptor source for this set is an adult in good health. CDR3s leave out the opening cysteine and the closing phenylalanine or tryptophan.

TRBJ1-5 TRBV7-2 ASSPTYLGQPQH
TRBJ1-2 TRBV5-1 ASSLGARGASYGYT
TRBJ1-1 TRBV7-6 ASSLGQGTEAF
TRBJ1-2 TRBV5-1 ASSFISSGTANYGYT
TRBJ1-3 TRBV6-5 ASRHPGGNTIY
TRBJ1-2 TRBV5-6 ASSLGHGGYYGYT
TRBJ2-7 TRBV13 ASSASRGQGTFNEQY
TRBJ1-5 TRBV11-2 ASSSNPTLAGRGQPQH
TRBJ2-1 TRBV4-3 ASSQDRTTYNEQF
TRBJ1-5 TRBV19 ASTIQVHNQPQH
TRBJ1-1 TRBV6-5 ASSSTMNTEAF
TRBJ2-2 TRBV5-1 ASSLGAMDTGELF
TRBJ2-1 TRBV9 ASTREGAWSGEQF
TRBJ2-5 TRBV14 ASSPGTGQETQY
TRBJ1-1 TRBV10-3 AISERSGFTEAF
TRBJ2-3 TRBV7-8 ASSRGVVDTQY
TRBJ2-3 TRBV9 ASSAGDFTDTQY
TRBJ1-1 TRBV7-2 ASSLPTGNTEAF
TRBJ1-5 TRBV30 AWSVYKVGDRGFQPQH
TRBJ2-6 TRBV7-2 ASSRGVGSGANVLT
TRBJ2-5 TRBV9 ASSVDAAGGHWGETQY
TRBJ1-6 TRBV7-9 ASSLRTGGVNSPLH
TRBJ2-3 TRBV4-3 ASSQGRGYTDTQY
TRBJ1-5 TRBV6-1 ASSEADRGGQPQH
TRBJ2-2 TRBV6-5 ASSNTQGGELF
TRBJ2-2 TRBV27 ASSTQRGHGELF
TRBJ2-3 TRBV19 ASSPGGDTQY